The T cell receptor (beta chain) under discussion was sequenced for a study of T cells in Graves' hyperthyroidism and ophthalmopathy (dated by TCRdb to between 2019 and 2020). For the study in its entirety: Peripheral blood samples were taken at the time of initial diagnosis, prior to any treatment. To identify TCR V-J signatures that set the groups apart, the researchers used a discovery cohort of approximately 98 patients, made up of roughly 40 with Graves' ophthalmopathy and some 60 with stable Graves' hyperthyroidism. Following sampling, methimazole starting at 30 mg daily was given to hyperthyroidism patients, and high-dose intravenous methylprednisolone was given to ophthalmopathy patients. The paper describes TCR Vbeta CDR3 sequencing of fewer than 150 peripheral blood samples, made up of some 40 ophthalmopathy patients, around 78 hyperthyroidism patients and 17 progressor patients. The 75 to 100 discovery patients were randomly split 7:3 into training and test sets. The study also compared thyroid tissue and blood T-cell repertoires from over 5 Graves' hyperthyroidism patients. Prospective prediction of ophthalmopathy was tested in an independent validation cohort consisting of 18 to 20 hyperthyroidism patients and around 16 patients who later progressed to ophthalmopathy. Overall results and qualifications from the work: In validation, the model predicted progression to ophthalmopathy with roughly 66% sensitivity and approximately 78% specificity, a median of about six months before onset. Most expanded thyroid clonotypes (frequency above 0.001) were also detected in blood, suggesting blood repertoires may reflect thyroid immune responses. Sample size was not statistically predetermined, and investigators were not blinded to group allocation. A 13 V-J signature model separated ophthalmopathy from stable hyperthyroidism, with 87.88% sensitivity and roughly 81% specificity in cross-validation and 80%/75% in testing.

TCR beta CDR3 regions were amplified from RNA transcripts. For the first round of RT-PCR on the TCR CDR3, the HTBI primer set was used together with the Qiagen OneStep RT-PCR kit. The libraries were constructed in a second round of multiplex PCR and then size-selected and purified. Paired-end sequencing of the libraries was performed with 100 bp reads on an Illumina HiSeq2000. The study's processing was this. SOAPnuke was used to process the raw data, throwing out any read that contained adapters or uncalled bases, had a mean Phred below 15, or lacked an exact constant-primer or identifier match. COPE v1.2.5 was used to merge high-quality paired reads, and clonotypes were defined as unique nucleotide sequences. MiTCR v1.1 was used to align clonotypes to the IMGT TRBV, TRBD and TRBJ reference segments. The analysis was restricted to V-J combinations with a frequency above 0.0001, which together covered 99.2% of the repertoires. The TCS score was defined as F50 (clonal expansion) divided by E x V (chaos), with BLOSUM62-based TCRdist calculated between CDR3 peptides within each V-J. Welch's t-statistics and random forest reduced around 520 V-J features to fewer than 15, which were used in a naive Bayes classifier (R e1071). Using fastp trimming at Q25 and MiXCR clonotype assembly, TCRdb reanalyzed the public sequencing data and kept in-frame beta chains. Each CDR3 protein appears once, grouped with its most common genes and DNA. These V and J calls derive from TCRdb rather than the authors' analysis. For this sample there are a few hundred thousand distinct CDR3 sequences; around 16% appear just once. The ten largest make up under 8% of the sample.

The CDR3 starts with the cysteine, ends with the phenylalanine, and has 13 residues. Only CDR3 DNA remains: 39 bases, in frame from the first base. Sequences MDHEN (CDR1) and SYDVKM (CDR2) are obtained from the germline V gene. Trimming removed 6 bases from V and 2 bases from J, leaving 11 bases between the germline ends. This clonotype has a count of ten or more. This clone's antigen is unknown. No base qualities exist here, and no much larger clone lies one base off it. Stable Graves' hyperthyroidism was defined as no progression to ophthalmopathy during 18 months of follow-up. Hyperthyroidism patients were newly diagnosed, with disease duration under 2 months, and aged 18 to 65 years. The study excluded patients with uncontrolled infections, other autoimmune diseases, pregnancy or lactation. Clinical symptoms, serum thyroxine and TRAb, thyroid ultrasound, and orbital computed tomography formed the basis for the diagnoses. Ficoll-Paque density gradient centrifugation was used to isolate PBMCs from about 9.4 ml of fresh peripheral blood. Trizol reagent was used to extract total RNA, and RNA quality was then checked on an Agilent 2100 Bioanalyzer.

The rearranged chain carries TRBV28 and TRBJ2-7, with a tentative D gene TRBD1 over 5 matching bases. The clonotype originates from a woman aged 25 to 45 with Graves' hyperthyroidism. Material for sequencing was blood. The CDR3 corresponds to CASSPTATYEQYF. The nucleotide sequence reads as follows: TGTGCCAGCAGCCCGACAGCCACCTACGAGCAGTACTTC.